This T cell receptor beta chain stems from a study of OX40 agonist ivuxolimab in advanced cancers. Only in-frame clones appear in the TCRdb table, and some are missing; sequencing was by immunoSEQ multiplex PCR. The sample lists around 75,000 clones, roughly 91% occurring once. The CDR3 contains 16 residues. Trimming pared 1 base from V and 3 bases from J, leaving 13 bases between. Germline CDR1 LNHNV, CDR2 YYDKDF (reference sequence). The chain uses TRBV15 and TRBJ1-3; no clear D gene. The receptor's source is an adult with an advanced solid tumor such as melanoma, head and neck, liver or kidney cancer. The sequencing used CD4+ or CD8+ T cells sorted from blood, collected in a trial of the OX40 agonist ivuxolimab. CDR3 sequence: CATSRVQAAGGNTIYF. Here the CDR3 DNA reads TGTGCCACCAGCAGAGTTCAGGCCGCAGGTGGAAACACCATATATTTT.